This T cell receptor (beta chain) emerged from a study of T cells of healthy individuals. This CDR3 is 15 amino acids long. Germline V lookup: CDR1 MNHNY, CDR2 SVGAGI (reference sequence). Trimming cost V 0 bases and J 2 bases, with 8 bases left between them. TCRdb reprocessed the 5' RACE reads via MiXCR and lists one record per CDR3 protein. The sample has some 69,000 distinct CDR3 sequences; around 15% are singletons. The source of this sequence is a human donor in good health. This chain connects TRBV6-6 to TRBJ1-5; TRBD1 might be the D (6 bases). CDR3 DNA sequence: TGTGCCAGCAGTTACTCGGCAGGGGGCAATCAGCCCCAGCATTTT. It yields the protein CASSYSAGGNQPQHF.